Each of the 8 T cell receptor beta chains below was sequenced from the same sample in a study of T cell repertoires in cytomegalovirus infection. TCRdb recomputed calls from the reads with MiXCR, one row per CDR3 protein. The sample lists around 300,000 distinct CDR3 sequences, roughly 25% seen once, with roughly 15% in the top ten. No antigen has been identified for these receptors. The source was cultured PBMCs, collected from culture after CMV antigen stimulation. These receptor sequences come from a human donor in good health (CMV status not recorded). Some clones in this sample may be carry-over from other donors' samples.

The chain recombines TRBV7-2 with TRBJ2-3; 13 bases map to TRBD2. CDR1 is SGHTA and CDR2 is FQGNSA in the germline V gene. The V gene end was trimmed by 0 bases and the J gene end by 4 bases; junction bases not matched to a gene: 1. The CDR3 is 16 residues long. The CDR3 here is CASSLAGLAGSDTQYF. The CDR3, as DNA: TGTGCCAGCAGCTTAGCGGGACTAGCGGGATCAGATACGCAGTATTTT.

The chain has TRBV5-6 and TRBJ2-1, with a possible D match to TRBD1 (7 bases). Germline CDR1 SGHDT, CDR2 YYEEEE. The CDR3 spans 19 residues. V lost 1 base and J 3 bases, leaving 23 bases between the germline ends. The CDR3 loop is CASSLSSVRGALNYNEQFF. DNA for the CDR3: TGTGCCAGCAGCTTGTCGTCGGTCAGGGGGGCGCTTAACTACAATGAGCAGTTCTTC.

This rearrangement joins TRBV28 to TRBJ2-1; weak D call: TRBD2 (6 bases). V was pared by 4 bases and J by 12 bases, with 13 bases between. The CDR3 sequence is 12 residues long. Germline-derived CDR1 and CDR2 are MDHEN and SYDVKM. The CDR3 bases are TGTGCCAGCAGTTCCCCGGGGGTATTGCAGTTCTTC. This encodes CASSSPGVLQFF.

The gene calls are TRBV4-3 and TRBJ2-3; 7 nucleotides match TRBD2. The CDR3 is 19 amino acids. Trimming cost V 1 base and J 3 bases; bases outside gene matches: 16. Germline CDR1 LGHNA, CDR2 YSLEER. CDR3 sequence: CASSQGRVGLGGETDTQYF. The CDR3 DNA follows: TGCGCCAGCAGCCAAGGAAGGGTTGGGCTGGGAGGGGAGACAGATACGCAGTATTTT.

The chain recombines TRBV12-5 with TRBJ2-1; 13 bases are shared with TRBD2. The CDR3 runs to 14 residues. V shed 5 bases and J 7 bases; nucleotides not matched to a gene: 2. Germline V gives CDR1 LGHNT, CDR2 FRNRAP. CDR3 sequence (DNA): TGTGCTAGTGGTATGGGACTAGCGGGGAATGAGCAGTTCTTC. This codes for CASGMGLAGNEQFF. The variable domain in full, completed from reference TRBV12-5 and TRBJ2-1, reads DARVTQTPRHKVTEMGQEVTMRCQPILGHNTVFWYRQTMMQGLELLAYFRNRAPLDDSGMPKDRFSAEMPDATLATLKIQPSEPRDSAVYFCASGMGLAGNEQFFGPGTRLTVL.

The V gene is TRBV27, the J gene TRBJ2-1; D may be TRBD2 (5 bases). V was cut by 7 bases and J by 0 bases, with 7 bases left in between. The germline V gene has CDR1 MNHEY and CDR2 SMNVEV (reference sequence). This CDR3 has 13 residues. The CDR3 DNA reads TGTGCCAGCATGAGGGCCTCCTACAATGAGCAGTTCTTC. Protein sequence: CASMRASYNEQFF.

V is TRBV27 and J is TRBJ1-5; D is possibly TRBD1 (6 bases). Deletions cut 5 bases from V and 3 bases from J, with 17 bases between. The germline CDR1 and CDR2 sequences are MNHEY and SMNVEV (reference sequence). The CDR3 runs to 16 residues. The CDR3 region is CASSPSSGEFNQPQHF. DNA of the CDR3: TGTGCCAGCAGTCCCTCTTCAGGGGAGTTCAATCAGCCCCAGCATTTT.

V and J are TRBV28 and TRBJ2-5; tentative D call: TRBD2 (6 bases). CDR3 length: 13 residues. V lost 7 bases, J lost 4 bases, and 13 bases lay in between. Per the germline V gene, CDR1 is MDHEN and CDR2 is SYDVKM. The CDR3 reads CASKGTGRETQYF. CDR3 coding DNA: TGTGCCAGCAAGGGTACCGGGAGAGAGACCCAGTACTTC.